This entry lists 26 T cell receptor beta chains sequenced from one sample in a study of a mutant IDH1 vaccine in newly diagnosed glioma. These TCRs' antigens remain unknown. As to time point: week 5, during vaccination. All doses held 300 ug of mutant IDH1 20-mer peptide, with topical imiquimod. Sequenced by immunoSEQ multiplex PCR; TCRdb stores in-frame clones only, minus some. Of around 38,000 clones listed, just under 85% are singletons. The sample consisted of PBMCs, taken from a glioma patient whose treatment included an IDH1 peptide vaccine. These receptors originate from a man under 40 with glioma.

The chain joins TRBV7-2 to TRBJ2-3; D perhaps matches TRBD2 (5 bases). The CDR3 is made up of 16 amino acids. V dropped 1 base and J dropped 2 bases, with 13 bases sitting between them. Germline V gives CDR1 SGHTA, CDR2 FQGNSA. For the CDR3, the DNA is TGTGCCAGCAGCTTAGTGCGCGGGCCGCCCACAGATACGCAGTATTTT. This encodes CASSLVRGPPTDTQYF.

CDR3 in amino acids: CASRRGGTNTGELFF. The CDR3 region has the DNA TGTGCCAGCCGACGCGGGGGCACGAACACCGGGGAGCTGTTTTTT. The chain uses TRBV6-1 and TRBJ2-2; TRBD2 is a possible D gene (7 bases). Germline CDR1 reads MNHNS; CDR2 reads SASEGT. The V and J ends lost 8 bases and 0 bases respectively, with 13 bases between them. This CDR3 comprises 15 residues.

This clone was seen a single time. V and J are TRBV29-1 and TRBJ2-7; D might be TRBD1 (5 bases). Germline V lookup: CDR1 SQVTM, CDR2 ANQGSEA. CDR3 length equals 14 residues. The V and J ends lost 4 bases and 6 bases respectively, with 19 bases between them. CDR3 region: CSVGVGPRVSEQYF. CDR3 sequence (DNA): TGCAGCGTTGGGGTTGGACCCAGGGTTTCCGAGCAGTACTTC.

Written as DNA, the CDR3 is TGTGCCAGCAGTTACAGGGGGTCCTATAATTCACCCCTCCACTTT. It is translated as CASSYRGSYNSPLHF. The rearrangement uses TRBV5-6 and TRBJ1-6, with TRBD1 matching 8 bases. J lost 1 base, V lost 5 bases, and 2 bases had no gene match. This CDR3 has 15 residues. The germline V gene encodes CDR1 SGHDT and CDR2 YYEEEE.

The rearrangement links TRBV15 to TRBJ1-5; no reliable D call. Per germline, CDR1 LNHNV and CDR2 YYDKDF (reference sequence). Trimming took off 3 bases at V and 4 bases at J, with 7 bases between the two ends. This CDR3 has 13 residues. The CDR3 sequence is CATSSGFNQPQHF. The CDR3 DNA follows: TGTGCCACCAGCAGCGGTTTTAATCAGCCCCAGCATTTT.

The CDR3 protein is CASSLDRSGELFF. CDR3 coding DNA: TGTGCCAGTAGTTTGGACAGGTCCGGGGAGCTGTTTTTT. J is TRBJ2-2 and V is TRBV19, with TRBD1 matching over 7 bases. Germline-derived CDR1 and CDR2 are LNHDA and SQIVND (reference sequence). V gave up 5 bases and J gave up 6 bases; unmatched junction bases: 3. The CDR3 spans 13 residues.

This clone was seen only once. The chain employs TRBV28 and TRBJ1-2; TRBD1 aligns across 9 bases. J was trimmed by 10 bases and V by 5 bases; bases with no gene match: 2. CDR3 length: 11 amino acids. Germline lookup yields CDR1 MDHEN and CDR2 SYDVKM. The CDR3 is CASSGTGFYTF. CDR3 coding DNA: TGTGCCAGCAGTGGGACAGGGTTCTACACCTTC.

In its sample, this clone was seen a few times. CDR3 loop: CASSLNILYGYTF. The CDR3, as DNA: TGTGCCAGCAGCTTAAATATTCTCTATGGCTACACCTTC. V usage is TRBV7-3 and J usage is TRBJ1-2; D is unresolved. The CDR3 has 13 residues. Per the germline V gene, CDR1 is SGHTA and CDR2 is FQGTGA. V was clipped by 1 base and J by 4 bases, with 7 bases between them. The whole variable domain, remainder taken from reference TRBV7-3 and TRBJ1-2, is GAGVSQTPSNKVTEKGKYVELRCDPISGHTALYWYRQSLGQGPEFLIYFQGTGAADDSGLPNDRFFAVRPEGSVSTLKIQRTERGDSAVYLCASSLNILYGYTFGSGTRLTVV.

The rearrangement links TRBV7-8 to TRBJ2-3; D is uncertain. CDR1 is SGHVS and CDR2 is FQNEAQ in the germline V gene. The CDR3 runs to 14 residues. The germline V and J ends were trimmed by 1 base and 0 bases, with 5 bases remaining between them. The CDR3 DNA is TGTGCCAGCAGCTTAGATCCGAGCACAGATACGCAGTATTTT. This translates into CASSLDPSTDTQYF.

This rearrangement joins TRBV6-6 to TRBJ2-7; a possible D gene is TRBD2 (6 bases). Germline lookup yields CDR1 MNHNY and CDR2 SVGAGI (reference sequence). Trimming cost V 3 bases and J 3 bases, with 12 bases left between them. The CDR3 contains 14 residues. In DNA, the CDR3 is TGTGCCAGCAGTTATGGTAAGGGAGGCTACGAGCAGTACTTC. As protein: CASSYGKGGYEQYF.

The genes are TRBV19 and TRBJ1-4; 9 bases map to TRBD1. The length of the CDR3 is 14 residues. V lost 6 bases to trimming and J lost 7 bases; unmatched junction nucleotides: 6. Germline lookup yields CDR1 LNHDA and CDR2 SQIVND (reference sequence). The CDR3 coding sequence is TGTGCCAGTAGCCTACAGGGGGCTCGTGAAAAACTGTTTTTT. This gives the protein CASSLQGAREKLFF.

The V and J genes are TRBV19 and TRBJ1-1, with a weak D call TRBD1 (5 bases). With 4 bases removed from V and 6 bases from J, the gap between germline ends came to 18 bases. The germline gives CDR1 LNHDA, CDR2 SQIVND (reference sequence). The length of the CDR3 is 15 residues. The CDR3 region is CASSSQWGGKPEAFF. As DNA, the CDR3 is TGTGCCAGTAGTAGTCAGTGGGGGGGGAAACCTGAAGCTTTCTTT. The full variable domain, in which reference TRBV19 and TRBJ1-1 provide the parts outside the CDR3, is DGGITQSPKYLFRKEGQNVTLSCEQNLNHDAMYWYRQDPGQGLRLIYYSQIVNDFQKGDIAEGYSVSREKKESFPLTVTSAQKNPTAFYLCASSSQWGGKPEAFFGQGTRLTVV.

The chain joins TRBV5-1 to TRBJ2-7, with D tentatively TRBD1 or TRBD2 (5 bases each). The V and J ends lost 0 bases and 6 bases respectively, with 13 bases between them. The CDR3 runs 14 residues. The germline V gene encodes CDR1 SGHRS and CDR2 YFSETQ. CDR3 loop: CASSLGGLGTEQYF. For the CDR3, the DNA is TGCGCCAGCAGCTTGGGGGGCCTAGGGACCGAGCAGTACTTC. Together with reference TRBV5-1 and TRBJ2-7, the CDR3 gives the full variable domain: KAGVTQTPRYLIKTRGQQVTLSCSPISGHRSVSWYQQTPGQGLQFLFEYFSETQRNKGNFPGRFSGRQFSNSRSEMNVSTLELGDSALYLCASSLGGLGTEQYFGPGTRLTVT.

This chain uses TRBV21-1 with TRBJ1-6; the table's D gene call, TRBD1, was not cross checked with the DNA. TRBV21-1 is a pseudogene. This CDR3 comprises 19 residues. The CDR3, as DNA: TGTGCCAGCAGGAGAAAGGACCAGGGACAGAGCTCCTATAATTCACCCCTCCACTTT. Its protein product is CASRRKDQGQSSYNSPLHF.

The chain joins TRBV7-2 to TRBJ1-4, with 8 nucleotides matching TRBD1. The V gene's germline CDR1 is SGHTA and CDR2 FQGNSA. Unmatched junction bases numbered 9, after V lost 4 bases and J lost 5 bases. This CDR3 comprises 16 residues. The CDR3 protein is CASSWYSTGVNEKLFF. CDR3 sequence (DNA): TGTGCCAGCAGCTGGTACTCGACAGGGGTAAATGAAAAACTGTTTTTT.

This clone was picked up one time. The chain employs TRBV28 and TRBJ1-5, with TRBD1 matching 8 bases. CDR1 is MDHEN, CDR2 SYDVKM, per germline. The CDR3 loop spans 14 amino acids. V lost 2 bases and J lost 4; bases outside the gene matches: 1. CDR3 nucleotides: TGTGCCAGCAGTTTAAGACAGGGGAATCAGCCCCAGCATTTT. Translation: CASSLRQGNQPQHF.

The rearrangement uses TRBV2 and TRBJ2-3; tentative D call: TRBD2 (6 bases). Germline V gene sequence: CDR1 SNHLY, CDR2 FYNNEI. CDR3 length equals 14 residues. Trimming took off 3 bases at V and 3 bases at J, with 10 bases between the two ends. CDR3 in DNA: TGTGCCAGCAGTGAGGACTACCAAACAGATACGCAGTATTTT. Translating it yields CASSEDYQTDTQYF.

V gene TRBV14 combines with J gene TRBJ2-3, with TRBD1 as a possible D gene (5 bases). Germline CDR1 reads SGHDN; CDR2 reads FVKESK. V dropped 0 bases and J dropped 5 bases, with 9 bases sitting between them. The CDR3 is made up of 14 amino acids. This CDR3 reads CASSQDVRGDTQYF. CDR3 in DNA: TGTGCCAGCAGCCAAGATGTTAGGGGAGATACGCAGTATTTT. The variable domain in full, with the rest retrieved from reference TRBV14 and TRBJ2-3, is EAGVTQFPSHSVIEKGQTVTLRCDPISGHDNLYWYRRVMGKEIKFLLHFVKESKQDESGMPNNRFLAERTGGTYSTLKVQPAELEDSGVYFCASSQDVRGDTQYFGPGTRLTVL.

This rearrangement joins TRBV5-1 to TRBJ2-7; 11 bases map to TRBD2. The germline V gene has CDR1 SGHRS and CDR2 YFSETQ. Germline trimming cut 4 bases from V and 7 bases from J; bases unmatched to any gene: 10. This CDR3 is 15 amino acids long. In nucleotides, the CDR3 is TGCGCCAGCAGCCCCAGTCTAGCGGGAGGTGTTGAGCAGTACTTC. It translates to CASSPSLAGGVEQYF.

The chain employs TRBV19 and TRBJ2-3; D might be TRBD1 (5 bases). The length of the CDR3 is 17 residues. CDR1 is LNHDA and CDR2 is SQIVND in the germline V gene (reference sequence). Deletions cut 0 bases from V and 2 bases from J, with 15 bases between. CDR3 in amino acids: CASSIDTDSRSTDTQYF. CDR3 nucleotides: TGTGCCAGTAGTATAGACACCGACAGTAGGTCCACAGATACGCAGTATTTT.

Of note for this clone: Relative to the germline gene, one junction end is altered; a read error may explain this. The CDR3 region is CASSPREGLGNF. In DNA form, the CDR3 reads TGTGCCAGCTCACCACGCGAGGGGTTGGGTAACTTC. The rearrangement uses TRBV18 and TRBJ1-2; TRBD1 is a possible D gene (5 bases). This CDR3 is built from 12 residues. Germline values: CDR1 KGHSH, CDR2 LQKENI.

This sequence joins TRBV5-1 and TRBJ2-7; 7 nucleotides agree with TRBD1. CDR1 is SGHRS and CDR2 is YFSETQ in the germline V gene. Trimming removed 0 bases from V and 0 bases from J; junction bases left unmatched: 12. The CDR3 has 18 amino acids. The CDR3: CASSLGVYRGRLSYEQYF. The CDR3 nucleotides read TGCGCCAGCAGCTTGGGAGTATACAGGGGCCGCCTCTCCTACGAGCAGTACTTC.

This clone was detected once. The chain recombines TRBV7-2 with TRBJ1-4, with D unclear. V was pared by 0 bases and J by 8 bases, with 13 bases between. The germline gives CDR1 SGHTA, CDR2 FQGNSA. The CDR3 is 15 amino acids. The CDR3: CASSLASGGREKLFF. The CDR3 nucleotides read TGTGCCAGCAGCTTAGCCTCAGGCGGACGGGAAAAACTGTTTTTT. The full variable domain, with the rest looked up from reference TRBV7-2 and TRBJ1-4, is GAGVSQSPSNKVTEKGKDVELRCDPISGHTALYWYRQSLGQGLEFLIYFQGNSAPDKSGLPSDRFSAERTGGSVSTLTIQRTQQEDSAVYLCASSLASGGREKLFFGSGTQLSVL.

This clone was counted once. The chain couples TRBV27 to TRBJ1-1, with 7 bases identical to TRBD1. V gave up 6 bases and J gave up 0 bases; unmatched junction bases: 4. The CDR3 has 14 amino acids. Germline CDR1 MNHEY, CDR2 SMNVEV (reference sequence). The CDR3 region is CASRTTGMNTEAFF. The CDR3 DNA follows: TGTGCCAGCAGGACGACAGGGATGAACACTGAAGCTTTCTTT.

The rearrangement uses TRBV4-1 and TRBJ2-6; D is perhaps TRBD1 (5 bases). This CDR3 has 18 amino acids. The V end lost 4 bases, the J end lost 0 bases, and 16 bases lay between the germline ends. Germline V lookup: CDR1 MGHRA, CDR2 YSYEKL. The CDR3 reads CASSPQGQSSSGANVLTF. For the CDR3, the DNA is TGCGCCAGCAGCCCCCAGGGCCAATCCAGCTCTGGGGCCAACGTCCTGACTTTC.

This sequence joins TRBV25-1 and TRBJ2-1; the D gene is possibly TRBD1 (5 bases). V lost 2 bases and J lost 5, with 16 bases in between. Germline CDR1 is MGHDK and CDR2 is SYGVNS. The CDR3 totals 16 residues. CDR3 sequence (DNA): TGTGCCAGCAGTGAAGCAGGGATTCGGCCGAACAATGAGCAGTTCTTC. Translated: CASSEAGIRPNNEQFF. Full variable domain (outside the CDR3, taken from reference TRBV25-1 and TRBJ2-1): EADIYQTPRYLVIGTGKKITLECSQTMGHDKMYWYQQDPGMELHLIHYSYGVNSTEKGDLSSESTVSRIRTEHFPLTLESARPSHTSQYLCASSEAGIRPNNEQFFGPGTRLTVL.